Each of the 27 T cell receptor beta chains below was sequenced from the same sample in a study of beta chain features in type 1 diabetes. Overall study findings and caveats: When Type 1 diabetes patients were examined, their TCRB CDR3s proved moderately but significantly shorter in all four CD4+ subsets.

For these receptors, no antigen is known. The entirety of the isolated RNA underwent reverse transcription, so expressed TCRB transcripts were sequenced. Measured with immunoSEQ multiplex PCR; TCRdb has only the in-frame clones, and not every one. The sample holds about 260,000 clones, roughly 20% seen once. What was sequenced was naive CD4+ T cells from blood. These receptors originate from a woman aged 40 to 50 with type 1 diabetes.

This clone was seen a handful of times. The CDR3 nucleotides read TGTGCCAGCAGCGTGGTGACAGGGGTATTGGAGACCCAGTACTTC. Residues: CASSVVTGVLETQYF. The V and J genes are TRBV5-4 and TRBJ2-5; the match to TRBD1 covers 8 bases. The J segment lost 5 bases and the V segment lost 4 bases, leaving 10 bases of the junction unmatched. Germline CDR1 reads SGHNT; CDR2 reads YYREEE (reference sequence). This CDR3 is 15 amino acids long. The full variable domain, rest sourced from reference TRBV5-4 and TRBJ2-5, is ETGVTQSPTHLIKTRGQQVTLRCSSQSGHNTVSWYQQALGQGPQFIFQYYREEENGRGNFPPRFSGLQFPNYSSELNVNALELDDSALYLCASSVVTGVLETQYFGPGTRLLVL.

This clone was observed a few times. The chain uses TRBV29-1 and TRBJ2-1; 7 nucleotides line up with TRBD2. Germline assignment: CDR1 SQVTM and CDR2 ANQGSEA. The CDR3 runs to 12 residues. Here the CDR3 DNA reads TGCAGAACGGGCGGGGGACACAATGAGCAGTTCTTC. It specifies CRTGGGHNEQFF.

CDR3 DNA sequence: TGCGCCAGCAGCTTCTCACTCCCGGGGGTCCGGGCAGGCGAGCAGTACTTC. Its protein is CASSFSLPGVRAGEQYF. V usage is TRBV5-1 and J usage is TRBJ2-7; a weak D match, TRBD2 (6 bases). This CDR3 is built from 17 residues. The V end lost 2 bases, the J end lost 6 bases, and 24 bases lay between the germline ends. Per germline, CDR1 SGHRS and CDR2 YFSETQ.

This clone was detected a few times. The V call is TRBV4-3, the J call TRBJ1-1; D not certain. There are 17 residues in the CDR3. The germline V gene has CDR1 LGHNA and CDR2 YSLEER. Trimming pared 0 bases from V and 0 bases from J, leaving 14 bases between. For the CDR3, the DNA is TGCGCCAGCAGCCAAGATCATTTAGGAGTGGTGAACACTGAAGCTTTCTTT. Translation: CASSQDHLGVVNTEAFF.

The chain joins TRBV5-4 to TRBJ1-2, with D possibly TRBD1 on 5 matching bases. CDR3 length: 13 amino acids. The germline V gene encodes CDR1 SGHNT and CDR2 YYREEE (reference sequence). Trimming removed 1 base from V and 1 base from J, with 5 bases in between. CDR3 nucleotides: TGTGCCAGCAGCTTGCAGGGTAACTATGGCTACACCTTC. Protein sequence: CASSLQGNYGYTF.

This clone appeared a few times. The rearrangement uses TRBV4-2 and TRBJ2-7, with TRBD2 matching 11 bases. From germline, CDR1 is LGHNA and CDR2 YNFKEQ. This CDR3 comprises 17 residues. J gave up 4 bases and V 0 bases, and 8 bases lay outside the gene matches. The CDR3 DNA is TGTGCCAGCAGCCAAGAGGCGACTAGCGGGGTTAGTTACGAGCAGTACTTC. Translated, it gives CASSQEATSGVSYEQYF.

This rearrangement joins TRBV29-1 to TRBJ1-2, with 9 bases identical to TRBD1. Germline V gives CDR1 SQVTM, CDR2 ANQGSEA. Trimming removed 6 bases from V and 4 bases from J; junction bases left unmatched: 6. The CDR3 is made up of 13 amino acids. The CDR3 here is CSVVGDRVYGYTF. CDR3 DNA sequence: TGCAGCGTCGTGGGGGACAGGGTCTATGGCTACACCTTC. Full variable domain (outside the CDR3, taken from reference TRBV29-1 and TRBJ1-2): SAVISQKPSRDICQRGTSLTIQCQVDSQVTMMFWYRQQPGQSLTLIATANQGSEATYESGFVIDKFPISRPNLTFSTLTVSNMSPEDSSIYLCSVVGDRVYGYTFGSGTRLTVV.

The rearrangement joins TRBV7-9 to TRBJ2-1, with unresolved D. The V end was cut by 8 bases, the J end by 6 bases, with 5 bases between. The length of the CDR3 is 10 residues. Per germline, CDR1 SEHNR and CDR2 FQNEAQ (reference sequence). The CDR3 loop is CASGLNEQFF. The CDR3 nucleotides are TGTGCCAGCGGGCTCAATGAGCAGTTCTTC.

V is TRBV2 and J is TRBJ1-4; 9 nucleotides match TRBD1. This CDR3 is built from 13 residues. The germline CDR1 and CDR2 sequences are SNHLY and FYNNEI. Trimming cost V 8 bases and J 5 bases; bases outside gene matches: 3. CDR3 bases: TGTGCCAGCCGAGGACAGGGGAATGAAAAACTGTTTTTT. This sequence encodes CASRGQGNEKLFF.

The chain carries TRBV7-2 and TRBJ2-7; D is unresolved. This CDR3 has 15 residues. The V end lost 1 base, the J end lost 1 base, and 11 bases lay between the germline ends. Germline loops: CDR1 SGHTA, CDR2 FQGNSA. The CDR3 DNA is TGTGCCAGCAGCTTAGAGCCGGGTAGATCCTACGAGCAGTACTTC. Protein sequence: CASSLEPGRSYEQYF.

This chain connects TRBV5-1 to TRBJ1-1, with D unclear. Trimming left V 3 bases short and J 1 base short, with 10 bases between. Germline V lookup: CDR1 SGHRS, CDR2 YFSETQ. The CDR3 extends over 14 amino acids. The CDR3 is CASSWEGWNTEAFF. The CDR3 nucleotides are TGCGCCAGCAGCTGGGAGGGCTGGAACACTGAAGCTTTCTTT.

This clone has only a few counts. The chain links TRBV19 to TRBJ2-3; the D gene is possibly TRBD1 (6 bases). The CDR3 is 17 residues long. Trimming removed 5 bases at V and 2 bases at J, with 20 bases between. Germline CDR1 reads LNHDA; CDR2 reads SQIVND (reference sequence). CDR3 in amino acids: CASSSYLGQPPTDTQYF. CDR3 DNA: TGTGCCAGTAGTTCATACCTTGGACAGCCGCCCACAGATACGCAGTATTTT.

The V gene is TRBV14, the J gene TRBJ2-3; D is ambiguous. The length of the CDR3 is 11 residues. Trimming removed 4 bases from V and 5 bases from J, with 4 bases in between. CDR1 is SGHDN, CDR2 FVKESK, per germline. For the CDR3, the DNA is TGTGCCAGCAGCCGAGGAGATACGCAGTATTTT. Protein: CASSRGDTQYF.

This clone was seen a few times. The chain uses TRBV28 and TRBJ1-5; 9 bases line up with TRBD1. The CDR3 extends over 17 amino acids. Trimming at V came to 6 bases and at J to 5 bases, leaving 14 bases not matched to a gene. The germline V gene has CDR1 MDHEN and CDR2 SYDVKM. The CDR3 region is CASSPPPSDRGHQPQHF. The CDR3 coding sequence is TGTGCCAGCAGCCCGCCTCCCTCGGACAGGGGACATCAGCCCCAGCATTTT.

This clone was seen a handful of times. DNA of the CDR3: TGTGCCAGCAGGGTGACTAGCCTCGGGGAGCTGTTTTTT. It yields the protein CASRVTSLGELFF. The chain couples TRBV6-5 to TRBJ2-2; 7 nucleotides align to TRBD2. Trimming at V came to 6 bases and at J to 7 bases, leaving 5 bases not matched to a gene. Looked up from germline, CDR1 is MNHEY and CDR2 is SVGAGI. The CDR3 length is 13 residues.

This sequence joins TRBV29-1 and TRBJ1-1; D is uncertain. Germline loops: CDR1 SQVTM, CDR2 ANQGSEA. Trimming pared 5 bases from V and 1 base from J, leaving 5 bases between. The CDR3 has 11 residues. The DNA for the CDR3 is TGCAGCGTTCCCGGGAACACTGAAGCTTTCTTT. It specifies CSVPGNTEAFF.

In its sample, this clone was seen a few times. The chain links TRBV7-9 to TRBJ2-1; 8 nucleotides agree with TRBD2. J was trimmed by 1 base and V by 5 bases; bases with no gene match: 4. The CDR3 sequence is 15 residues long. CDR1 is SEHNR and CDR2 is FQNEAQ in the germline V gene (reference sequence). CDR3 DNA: TGTGCCAGCAGCCAAACTAGCGGTTCCTACAATGAGCAGTTCTTC. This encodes CASSQTSGSYNEQFF.

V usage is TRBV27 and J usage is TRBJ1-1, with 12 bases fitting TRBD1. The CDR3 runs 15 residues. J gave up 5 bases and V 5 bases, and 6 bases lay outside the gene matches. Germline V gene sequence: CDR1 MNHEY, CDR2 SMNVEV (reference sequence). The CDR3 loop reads CASSGTGQGATEAFF. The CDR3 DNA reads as TGTGCCAGCAGTGGGACGGGACAGGGGGCGACTGAAGCTTTCTTT.

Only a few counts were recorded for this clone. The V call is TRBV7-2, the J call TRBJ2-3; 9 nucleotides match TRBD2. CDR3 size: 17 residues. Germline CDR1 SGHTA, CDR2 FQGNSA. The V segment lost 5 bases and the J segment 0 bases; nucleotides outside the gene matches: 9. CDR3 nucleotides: TGTGCCAGCAGCCCCCCGGGCGGGGGGGTGAGCACAGATACGCAGTATTTT. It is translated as CASSPPGGGVSTDTQYF.

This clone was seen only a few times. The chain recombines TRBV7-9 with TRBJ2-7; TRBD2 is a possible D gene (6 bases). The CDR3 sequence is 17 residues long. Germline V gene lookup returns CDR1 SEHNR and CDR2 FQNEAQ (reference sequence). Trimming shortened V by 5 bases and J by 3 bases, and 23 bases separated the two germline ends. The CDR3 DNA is TGTGCCAGCAGCCGCGGGACCGACAGCTTTCTGAACTACGAGCAGTACTTC. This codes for CASSRGTDSFLNYEQYF.

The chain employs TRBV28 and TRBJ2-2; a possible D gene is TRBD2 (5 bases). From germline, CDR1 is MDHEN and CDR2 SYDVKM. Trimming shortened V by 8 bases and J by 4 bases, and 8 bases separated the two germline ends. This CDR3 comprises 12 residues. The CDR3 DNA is TGTGCCAGCGGCACTAGCACCGGGGAGCTGTTTTTT. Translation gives CASGTSTGELFF.

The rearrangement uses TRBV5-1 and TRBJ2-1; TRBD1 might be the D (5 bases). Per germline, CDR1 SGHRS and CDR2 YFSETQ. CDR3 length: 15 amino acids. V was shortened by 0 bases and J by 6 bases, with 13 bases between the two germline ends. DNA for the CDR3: TGCGCCAGCAGCTTGGGTGGCAGGGATCCCAATGAGCAGTTCTTC. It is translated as CASSLGGRDPNEQFF.

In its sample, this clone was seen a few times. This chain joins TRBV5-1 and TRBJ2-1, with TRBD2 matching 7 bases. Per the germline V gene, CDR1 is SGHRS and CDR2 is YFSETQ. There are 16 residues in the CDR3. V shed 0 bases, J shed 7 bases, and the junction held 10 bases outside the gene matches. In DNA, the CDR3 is TGCGCCAGCAGCTTGGGGGACTACGGCTTGGGGAATGAGCAGTTCTTC. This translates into CASSLGDYGLGNEQFF.

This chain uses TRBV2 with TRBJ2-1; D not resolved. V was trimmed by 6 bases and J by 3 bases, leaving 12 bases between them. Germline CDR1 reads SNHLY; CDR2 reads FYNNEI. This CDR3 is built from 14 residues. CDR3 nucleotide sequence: TGTGCCAGCAGAGCCCCGAAGTACTACAATGAGCAGTTCTTC. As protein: CASRAPKYYNEQFF.

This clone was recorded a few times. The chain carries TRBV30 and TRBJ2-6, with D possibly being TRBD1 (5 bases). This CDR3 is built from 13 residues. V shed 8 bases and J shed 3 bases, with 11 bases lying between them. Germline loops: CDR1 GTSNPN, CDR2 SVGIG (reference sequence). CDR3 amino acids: CAGSRVGANVLTF. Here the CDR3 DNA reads TGTGCCGGGTCCAGGGTTGGGGCCAACGTCCTGACTTTC.

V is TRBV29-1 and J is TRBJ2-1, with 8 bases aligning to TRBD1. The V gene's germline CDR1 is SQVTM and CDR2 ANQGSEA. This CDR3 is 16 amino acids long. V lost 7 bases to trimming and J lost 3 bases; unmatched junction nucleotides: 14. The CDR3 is CSALTGVNAVYNEQFF. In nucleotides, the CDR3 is TGCAGCGCCCTGACAGGGGTCAACGCGGTCTACAATGAGCAGTTCTTC.

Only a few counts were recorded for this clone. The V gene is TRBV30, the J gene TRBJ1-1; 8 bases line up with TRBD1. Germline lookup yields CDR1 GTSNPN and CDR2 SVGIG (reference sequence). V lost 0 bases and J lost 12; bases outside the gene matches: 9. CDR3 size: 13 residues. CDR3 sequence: CAWSVEDRDIPFF. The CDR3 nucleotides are TGTGCCTGGAGTGTAGAGGACAGGGATATTCCTTTCTTT.